This T cell receptor beta chain stems from a study of tumor-infiltrating lymphocytes in oesophageal squamous cell carcinoma. TCRdb redid the calling of the PCR reads with MiXCR, one entry per CDR3 protein. The top ten clones hold around 30% of a sample with 10,000 or so distinct CDR3 sequences, about three fifths of them seen once. This clonotype was counted a few times. This CDR3 is 18 amino acids long. CDR1 is SGHTA, CDR2 FQGNSA, per germline. The junction had 14 bases not matched to a gene; V was cut back by 4 bases and J by 4 bases. This TCR was recovered from a female donor with esophageal squamous cell carcinoma. The rearrangement links TRBV7-2 to TRBJ2-1; 9 bases line up with TRBD1. Sequencing input: esophageal tumor tissue. The CDR3 protein is CASSSRLPGTGTYNEQFF. In nucleotides, the CDR3 is TGTGCCAGCAGCTCACGACTCCCCGGGACAGGGACATACAATGAGCAGTTCTTC.